The 28 T cell receptor beta chains in this list originate from one sample, sequenced in a study of neurological immune-mediated disorders. TCRdb recomputed calls from the 5' RACE reads with MiXCR, one row per CDR3 protein. The sample carries tens of thousands of distinct CDR3 sequences, roughly an eighth recorded once. The time point denotes: longitudinal time-point 2. The sequenced sample was PBMCs. The receptors originated from a woman aged 40 to 55 in good health.

This clonotype was recorded at least ten times. The V gene is TRBV6-5, the J gene TRBJ2-7; no firm D call. CDR1 is MNHEY, CDR2 SVGAGI, per germline. CDR3 length: 15 residues. Trimming left V 6 bases short and J 0 bases short, with 15 bases between. Here the CDR3 reads CASRPDPWSSYEQYF. DNA of the CDR3: TGTGCCAGCAGACCCGACCCATGGAGCTCCTACGAGCAGTACTTC.

The rearrangement uses TRBV5-4 and TRBJ2-1, with D hard to call. This CDR3 has 13 residues. Germline values: CDR1 SGHNT, CDR2 YYREEE (reference sequence). V was pared by 4 bases and J by 5 bases, with 10 bases between. The CDR3 DNA reads as TGTGCCAGCAGCCCGACAAAGAACAATGAGCAGTTCTTC. Translation: CASSPTKNNEQFF. Full variable domain (missing parts from reference TRBV5-4 and TRBJ2-1): ETGVTQSPTHLIKTRGQQVTLRCSSQSGHNTVSWYQQALGQGPQFIFQYYREEENGRGNFPPRFSGLQFPNYSSELNVNALELDDSALYLCASSPTKNNEQFFGPGTRLTVL.

This clonotype was seen ten or more times. This chain uses TRBV10-3 with TRBJ1-2; tentative D call: TRBD1 (6 bases). With 10 bases removed from V and 0 bases from J, the gap between germline ends came to 12 bases. The CDR3 has 13 residues. Germline V gene lookup returns CDR1 ENHRY and CDR2 SYGVKD. CDR3 DNA sequence: TGTGCCACGACGACAGGCTCTAACTATGGCTACACCTTC. This codes for CATTTGSNYGYTF.

The table lists this clonotype with many counts. The CDR3 protein is CASSLRFRDGLYGYTF. CDR3 DNA: TGTGCCAGCAGCTTAAGATTCCGGGACGGATTATATGGCTACACCTTC. V and J are TRBV7-2 and TRBJ1-2; maybe TRBD1 (5 bases). Looked up from germline, CDR1 is SGHTA and CDR2 is FQGNSA. The CDR3 spans 16 residues. V lost 2 bases to trimming and J lost 5 bases, with 18 bases between them.

Judged by abundance, this clonotype is medium-sized. The chain joins TRBV20-1 to TRBJ2-7; the match to TRBD2 covers 8 bases. Germline lookup yields CDR1 DFQATT and CDR2 SNEGSKA (reference sequence). The CDR3 loop spans 16 amino acids. Trimming at V came to 2 bases and at J to 3 bases, leaving 12 bases not matched to a gene. CDR3 protein: CSARSLARAGGYEQYF. The CDR3 region has the DNA TGCAGTGCTAGATCCCTAGCTAGGGCGGGGGGCTACGAGCAGTACTTC.

This clonotype has at least ten counts. The J gene is TRBJ2-3, the V gene TRBV12-3 or TRBV12-4; no reliable D call. Trimming left V 4 bases short and J 2 bases short, with 4 bases between. The CDR3 has 12 residues. CDR3 coding DNA: TGTGCCAGCAGTTCCCTCACAGATACGCAGTATTTT. Translated, it gives CASSSLTDTQYF.

This clonotype was detected a few times. The rearrangement uses TRBV20-1 and TRBJ1-2; D not certain. V lost 0 bases and J lost 4, with 12 bases in between. This CDR3 has 14 residues. Germline assignment: CDR1 DFQATT and CDR2 SNEGSKA (reference sequence). The CDR3 DNA follows: TGCAGTGCTAGAGATTCCCGGGCTCGCTATGGCTACACCTTC. It specifies CSARDSRARYGYTF.

Written as DNA, the CDR3 is TGTGCCAGCTCACCGGCGACAGGGGAAGGCACTGAAGCTTTCTTT. Translated, it gives CASSPATGEGTEAFF. This chain uses TRBV18 with TRBJ1-1, with TRBD1 identical over 8 bases. Trimming took 3 bases from V and 4 from J; bases not matched to a gene: 7. Germline values: CDR1 KGHSH, CDR2 LQKENI. The CDR3 is 15 amino acids.

This clonotype was observed many times. V and J are TRBV5-1 and TRBJ1-1; D uncertain. The V gene's germline CDR1 is SGHRS and CDR2 YFSETQ. Trimming pared 0 bases from V and 1 base from J, leaving 7 bases between. CDR3 length: 14 residues. The CDR3: CASSLGGENTEAFF. The CDR3 DNA reads TGCGCCAGCAGCTTGGGGGGAGAGAACACTGAAGCTTTCTTT.

This clonotype was detected ten times or more. The V gene is TRBV20-1, the J gene TRBJ2-7, with TRBD1 matching 8 bases. Germline V lookup: CDR1 DFQATT, CDR2 SNEGSKA (reference sequence). V lost 4 bases, J lost 5 bases, and 13 bases stayed unmatched. The CDR3 loop spans 15 amino acids. CDR3 amino acids: CSATPTQGARHEQYF. CDR3 nucleotide sequence: TGCAGTGCTACACCGACGCAGGGGGCTCGGCACGAGCAGTACTTC.

This clonotype was counted many times. The chain uses TRBV20-1 and TRBJ2-7; 11 bases match TRBD2. The J segment lost 6 bases and the V segment lost 5 bases, leaving 9 bases of the junction unmatched. The CDR3 length is 14 residues. CDR1 and CDR2 from the germline V gene are DFQATT and SNEGSKA (reference sequence). The CDR3 here is CSAPLAGGPGEQYF. CDR3 nucleotides: TGCAGTGCTCCTTTAGCGGGGGGGCCTGGCGAGCAGTACTTC.

This clonotype was detected many times. V is TRBV20-1 and J is TRBJ2-1; 9 bases align to TRBD1. V trimming: 5 bases; J trimming: 7 bases; junction bases outside the gene matches: 9. The CDR3 has 14 residues. From germline, CDR1 is DFQATT and CDR2 SNEGSKA (reference sequence). Written as DNA, the CDR3 is TGCAGTGCTTTCCCGGGACAGGGCTCGAATGAGCAGTTCTTC. Residues: CSAFPGQGSNEQFF.

Ten or more counts support this clonotype. The chain links TRBV6-2 or TRBV6-3 to TRBJ2-2, with a weak D call TRBD1 (7 bases). This CDR3 comprises 20 residues. The germline gives CDR1 MNHEY, CDR2 SVGEGT. The V end lost 6 bases, the J end lost 2 bases, and 28 bases lay between the germline ends. CDR3 amino acids: CASRPLYYRDSGLNTGELFF. DNA for the CDR3: TGTGCCAGCAGGCCGCTTTATTACCGGGACAGCGGGCTCAACACCGGGGAGCTGTTTTTT.

This clonotype was seen at least ten times. The chain recombines TRBV5-1 with TRBJ2-7; D possibly corresponds to TRBD2 (5 bases). The CDR3 is 14 amino acids. CDR1 is SGHRS, CDR2 YFSETQ, per germline. V gave up 7 bases and J gave up 0 bases, with 14 bases separating them. CDR3 DNA sequence: TGCGCCAGCGCTGACGGAGGACGCTCCTACGAGCAGTACTTC. It specifies CASADGGRSYEQYF.

This clonotype was seen ten or more times. The chain is built from TRBV2 and TRBJ2-2; D is ambiguous. Germline V gene data show CDR1 as SNHLY and CDR2 as FYNNEI. V lost 6 bases and J 1 base, leaving 9 bases between the germline ends. The CDR3 consists of 14 residues. CDR3 sequence: CASRAPLNTGELFF. The CDR3 nucleotides read TGTGCCAGCAGAGCGCCCCTGAACACCGGGGAGCTGTTTTTT.

The sample holds many counts of this clonotype. The rearrangement links TRBV4-1 to TRBJ2-7, with D uncertain. The CDR3 covers 13 residues. Deletions cut 1 base from V and 1 base from J, with 5 bases between. Germline CDR1 is MGHRA and CDR2 is YSYEKL. The CDR3 protein is CASSQGLSYEQYF. CDR3 DNA sequence: TGCGCCAGCAGCCAAGGATTGTCCTACGAGCAGTACTTC.

V and J are TRBV29-1 and TRBJ1-1, with TRBD1 matching 9 bases. Germline CDR1 and CDR2: SQVTM and ANQGSEA. Trimming removed 4 bases from V and 4 bases from J; junction bases left unmatched: 1. The CDR3 sequence is 12 residues long. CDR3 DNA: TGCAGCGTTGGACAGGGGGGCACTGAAGCTTTCTTT. Its translation: CSVGQGGTEAFF.

V is TRBV14 and J is TRBJ2-1; 9 positions match TRBD1. J was trimmed by 5 bases and V by 3 bases; bases with no gene match: 8. This CDR3 spans 16 amino acids. Germline CDR1 reads SGHDN; CDR2 reads FVKESK. The CDR3 reads CASSHFRDRDDNEQFF. As DNA, the CDR3 is TGTGCCAGCAGCCATTTCCGGGACAGGGATGACAATGAGCAGTTCTTC.

This clonotype was picked up many times. The chain uses TRBV6-5 and TRBJ1-2; D is uncertain. CDR1 and CDR2 (germline): MNHEY, SVGAGI. The CDR3 is 12 amino acids. Trimming cost V 0 bases and J 8 bases, with 7 bases left between them. CDR3 DNA sequence: TGTGCCAGCAGTTACTCGAGAGGGGGCTACACCTTC. Its translation: CASSYSRGGYTF.

This clonotype was counted ten times or more. This chain uses TRBV5-1 with TRBJ2-4; 8 bases fit TRBD1. Germline-derived CDR1 and CDR2 are SGHRS and YFSETQ. CDR3 length: 20 residues. V dropped 5 bases and J dropped 0; count of bases not matched to a gene: 19. The CDR3 sequence is CASRPPTSGTGVLAKNIQYF. The CDR3, as DNA: TGCGCCAGCAGGCCGCCTACCTCCGGGACAGGAGTCCTAGCCAAAAACATTCAGTACTTC.

In its sample, this clonotype was seen many times. The chain employs TRBV7-9 and TRBJ2-6; D tentatively reads TRBD1 or TRBD2 (5 bases each). Between the trimmed V and J ends, which lost 8 bases and 4 bases, there was a span of 15 bases. CDR3 size: 15 residues. Looked up from germline, CDR1 is SEHNR and CDR2 is FQNEAQ (reference sequence). The CDR3 spells CASGGTISGANVLTF. The CDR3 DNA reads TGTGCCAGCGGGGGAACTATATCGGGGGCCAACGTCCTGACTTTC. Full variable domain (remainder filled in from reference TRBV7-9 and TRBJ2-6): DTGVSQNPRHKITKRGQNVTFRCDPISEHNRLYWYRQTLGQGPEFLTYFQNEAQLEKSRLLSDRFSAERPKGSFSTLEIQRTEQGDSAMYLCASGGTISGANVLTFGAGSRLTVL.

This clonotype was seen ten or more times. The chain joins TRBV5-1 to TRBJ1-2; weak D call: TRBD1 (6 bases). Germline V gene lookup returns CDR1 SGHRS and CDR2 YFSETQ. The CDR3 has 14 residues. V was trimmed by 0 bases and J by 6 bases, leaving 12 bases between them. Here the CDR3 reads CASSLEPGEDGYTF. In DNA form, the CDR3 reads TGCGCCAGCAGCTTGGAGCCAGGGGAAGATGGCTACACCTTC.

This clonotype occurred many times. The V gene is TRBV5-1, the J gene TRBJ2-3, with TRBD1 matching 7 bases. Germline V CDR1 and CDR2: SGHRS, YFSETQ. The ends lost 4 bases at V and 1 base at J; junction bases unmatched: 6. The CDR3 is made up of 15 amino acids. The CDR3 bases are TGCGCCAGCAGCCCGGTTACAGGGGGCACAGATACGCAGTATTTT. It encodes CASSPVTGGTDTQYF.

This clonotype was picked up one time. This sequence may be a read error, since a much larger clone differs from it by one base. The chain recombines TRBV18 with TRBJ1-6; possible D gene TRBD1, 5 bases. The ends were cut back, 3 bases at V and 7 bases at J, with 7 bases in the middle. The CDR3 extends over 13 amino acids. CDR1 and CDR2 (germline): KGHSH, LQKENI. CDR3 coding DNA: TGTGCCAGCTCACCTGACAGCAATTCACCCCTCCACTTT. Its translation is CASSPDSNSPLHF.

The DNA of the CDR3 is TGCGCCAGCAGCCAAGATCGAGGCAGGACCTACGAGCAGTACTTC. This encodes CASSQDRGRTYEQYF. The J gene is TRBJ2-7, the V gene TRBV4-3; no clear D. CDR1 and CDR2 from the germline V gene are LGHNA and YSLEER. V gave up 0 bases and J gave up 2 bases, with 11 bases separating them. The CDR3 runs 15 residues.

The chain has TRBV12-3 or TRBV12-4 and TRBJ2-7; 8 bases match TRBD1. This CDR3 has 15 residues. Trimming at V came to 6 bases and at J to 3 bases, leaving 10 bases not matched to a gene. Here the CDR3 DNA reads TGTGCCAGCAGGGCTGGACAGGGACCTTTCTACGAGCAGTACTTC. Encoded protein: CASRAGQGPFYEQYF.

In its sample, this clonotype was seen many times. This chain joins TRBV6-2 or TRBV6-3 and TRBJ2-3, with 7 bases fitting TRBD2. Germline CDR1 MNHEY, CDR2 SVGEGT. There are 17 residues in the CDR3. The trim removed 2 bases at V and 2 bases at J, leaving 10 bases unmatched. The CDR3 sequence is CASSYQLGGENTDTQYF. The CDR3 region has the DNA TGTGCCAGCAGTTACCAATTGGGAGGGGAAAACACAGATACGCAGTATTTT.

This clonotype was picked up many times. The chain employs TRBV9 and TRBJ2-3; D might be TRBD2 (6 bases). CDR1 is SGDLS and CDR2 is YYNGEE in the germline V gene. Trimming left V 0 bases short and J 0 bases short, with 20 bases between. This CDR3 has 19 amino acids. CDR3 nucleotide sequence: TGTGCCAGCAGCGTAGCCCCCACCCGGGGGAGTTCTAGCACAGATACGCAGTATTTT. Protein: CASSVAPTRGSSSTDTQYF.